The TCR beta chain described here comes from a study of memory CD8 T cells in hepatitis C reinfection. Study details: Samples before reinfection came 55 to 20 weeks prior to detection.

The CDR3 contains 14 residues. Germline lookup yields CDR1 SNHLY and CDR2 FYNNEI. Trimming at V came to 6 bases and at J to 3 bases, leaving 4 bases not matched to a gene. Method: immunoSEQ multiplex PCR; TCRdb's copy keeps in-frame clones and lacks some. The repertoire holds approximately 51,000 clones, with nearly 90% as singletons. The time point denotes: pre-reinfection, 55 to 20 weeks before reinfection detection. No in vitro expansion preceded TCR sequencing of the sorted cells. Sequencing used naive CD8+ T cells sorted from blood. The V gene is TRBV2, the J gene TRBJ1-1; 10 nucleotides agree with TRBD1. The receptor was isolated from a man aged 18 to 29 with hepatitis C virus infection. CDR3 loop: CASRDGTGDTEAFF. The DNA of the CDR3 is TGTGCCAGCAGAGATGGGACAGGGGACACTGAAGCTTTCTTT. Combining the CDR3 with reference TRBV2 and TRBJ1-1 gives the whole variable domain EPEVTQTPSHQVTQMGQEVILRCVPISNHLYFYWYRQILGQKVEFLVSFYNNEISEKSEIFDDQFSVERPDGSNFTLKIRSTKLEDSAMYFCASRDGTGDTEAFFGQGTRLTVV.